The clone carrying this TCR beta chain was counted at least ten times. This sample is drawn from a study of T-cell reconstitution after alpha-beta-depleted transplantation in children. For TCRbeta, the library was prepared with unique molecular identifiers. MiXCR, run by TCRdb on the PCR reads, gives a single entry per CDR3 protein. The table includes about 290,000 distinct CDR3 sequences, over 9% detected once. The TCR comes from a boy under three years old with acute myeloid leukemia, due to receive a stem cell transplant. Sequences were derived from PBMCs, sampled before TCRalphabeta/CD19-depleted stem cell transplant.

The CDR3 bases are TGCAGTGCTAGTGGGGACAGGGGGCGTCAAGAGACCCAGTACTTC. Translation: CSASGDRGRQETQYF. The gene calls are TRBV20-1 and TRBJ2-5, with 12 bases that match TRBD1. The CDR3 loop spans 15 amino acids. The trim removed 3 bases at V and 2 bases at J, leaving 4 bases unmatched. The V gene's germline CDR1 is DFQATT and CDR2 SNEGSKA (reference sequence).